Listed below are T cell receptor beta chains from one sample, sequenced in a study of blood T cell repertoires in COVID-19. Profiling relied on immunoSEQ multiplex PCR, and the TCRdb table lists in-frame clones only, not all of them. The data show 220,000 or so clones, with about 78% seen just once and less than 7% held by the top ten. Sequenced: peripheral blood. The receptors originated from a woman aged 70-85 years with acute or convalescent COVID-19. The CDR3 runs from the conserved cysteine through the conserved F or W. Fields, in order: J gene, V gene, D gene, clone size, CDR3 protein, CDR3 DNA. A D gene is named only where the DNA matches it firmly. The size field is filled for only some rows; it gives once, few, many or a size class.

TRBJ2-1,TRBV19,TRBD2,-,CASSLAGGVSSYNEQFF,TGTGCCAGTAGCTTAGCGGGAGGCGTAAGCTCCTACAATGAGCAGTTCTTC
TRBJ2-5,TRBV20-1,-,-,CSAAQETQYF,TGCAGTGCCGCGCAAGAGACCCAGTACTTC
TRBJ2-7,TRBV27,-,few,CASSFGVQGYEQYF,TGTGCCAGCAGTTTTGGAGTTCAGGGCTACGAGCAGTACTTC
TRBJ1-1,TRBV6-1,-,once,CASSDFWTAEQMNTEAFF,TGTGCCAGCAGTGATTTCTGGACAGCTGAACAAATGAACACTGAAGCTTTCTTT
TRBJ2-1,TRBV29-1,TRBD1,few,CSVAGQGGRDDYNEQFF,TGCAGCGTTGCTGGACAGGGTGGACGGGACGACTACAATGAGCAGTTCTTC
TRBJ2-5,TRBV6-1,-,-,CASSEADSPETQYF,TGTGCCAGCAGTGAAGCCGACTCCCCGGAGACCCAGTACTTC
TRBJ2-3,TRBV18,-,-,CASSPASRTSTDTQYF,TGTGCCAGCTCACCAGCTAGTCGAACTAGCACAGATACGCAGTATTTT
TRBJ2-7,TRBV7-8,-,-,CASSLLAVGGGSYEQYF,TGTGCCAGCAGCTTACTGGCGGTTGGGGGAGGCTCCTACGAGCAGTACTTC
TRBJ2-3,TRBV1,-,-,CTSSQEPEGRSFTSTDTQYF,TGCACCAGCAGCCAAGAGCCGGAGGGGAGATCCTTCACTAGCACAGATACGCAGTATTTT
TRBJ2-7,TRBV6-5,-,-,CAPPSRGYEQYF,TGTGCCCCTCCTTCGCGAGGGTACGAGCAGTACTTC
TRBJ2-5,TRBV30,TRBD2,-,CAWRKLAGGGRETQYF,TGTGCCTGGAGAAAACTAGCGGGAGGTGGTCGAGAGACCCAGTACTTC
TRBJ2-1,TRBV6-5,TRBD1,-,CASSNTGVSGDEQFF,TGTGCCAGCAGCAATACAGGGGTTTCCGGCGATGAGCAGTTCTTC
TRBJ2-1,TRBV14,-,once,CASSQVPGMVEQFF,TGTGCCAGCAGCCAAGTCCCGGGTATGGTTGAGCAGTTCTTC
TRBJ1-1,TRBV6-4,-,-,CASSNKEGTEAFF,TGTGCCAGCAGTAACAAGGAGGGGACTGAAGCTTTCTTT
TRBJ1-6,TRBV27,TRBD1,-,CASSPDRGYSPLHF,TGTGCCAGCAGTCCTGACAGGGGGTATTCACCCCTCCACTTT
TRBJ2-3,TRBV11-2,TRBD2,-,CASSLGGTRSGRQGDTQYF,TGTGCCAGCAGCTTAGGGGGGACCCGTAGCGGGAGGCAGGGTGATACGCAGTATTTT
TRBJ1-5,TRBV12-3/TRBV12-4,-,-,CASSTINQPQHF,TGTGCCAGCAGCACAATTAATCAGCCCCAGCATTTT
TRBJ2-7,TRBV7-9,-,-,CASSLGSGRQSF,TGTGCCAGCAGCTTAGGGTCAGGGCGCCAGAGCTTC
TRBJ2-7,TRBV27,TRBD2,-,CASSSRRLAGFYEQYF,TGTGCCAGCAGTTCGCGCCGACTAGCTGGTTTTTACGAGCAGTACTTC
TRBJ1-5,TRBV10-3,-,few,CAISESEGQPQHF,TGTGCCATCAGTGAGTCGGAGGGTCAGCCCCAGCATTTT
TRBJ2-6,TRBV7-9,TRBD1,-,CASSFTGVGANVLTF,TGTGCCAGCAGCTTTACAGGGGTTGGGGCCAACGTCCTGACTTTC
TRBJ2-7,TRBV12-3/TRBV12-4,-,-,CASSLPGYEQYF,TGTGCCAGCAGTTTACCAGGCTACGAGCAGTACTTC
TRBJ2-7,TRBV28,-,-,CASSLGHLYEQYF,TGTGCCAGCAGTTTAGGGCACCTCTACGAGCAGTACTTC
TRBJ2-5,TRBV29-1,TRBD1,-,CSVAGTGQETQYF,TGCAGCGTTGCCGGGACAGGTCAAGAGACCCAGTACTTC
TRBJ1-1,TRBV3-1/TRBV3-2,TRBD1,-,CASSQDQQGATEAFF,TGTGCCAGCAGCCAAGATCAGCAGGGGGCGACTGAAGCTTTCTTT
TRBJ2-7,TRBV6-4,TRBD2,-,CASSSPGTSGLSQNSYEQYF,TGTGCCAGCAGTTCCCCCGGGACTAGCGGGCTCTCCCAAAACTCCTACGAGCAGTACTTC
TRBJ2-2,TRBV3-1/TRBV3-2,-,-,CASSLTRLSGELFF,TGTGCCAGCAGCCTCACTAGACTATCCGGGGAGCTGTTTTTT
TRBJ2-2,TRBV11-3,-,-,CASSLGGWNTGELFF,TGTGCCAGCAGCCTTGGGGGCTGGAACACCGGGGAGCTGTTTTTT
TRBJ1-1,TRBV3-1/TRBV3-2,-,-,CASSRSLTEAFF,TGTGCCAGCAGCCGTTCTCTAACTGAAGCTTTCTTT
TRBJ1-2,TRBV28,-,-,CASSFLYGYTF,TGTGCCAGCAGTTTTCTCTATGGCTACACCTTC
TRBJ2-7,TRBV11-2,TRBD2,-,CASSLIKGLAGVSYEQYF,TGTGCCAGCAGCTTAATAAAGGGACTAGCGGGAGTGAGCTACGAGCAGTACTTC
TRBJ2-5,TRBV27,TRBD2,-,CASGSGRGLETQYF,TGTGCCAGTGGTAGCGGGAGGGGATTAGAGACCCAGTACTTC
TRBJ1-1,TRBV29-1,-,-,CSVGLREQGRSTEAFF,TGCAGCGTTGGACTTAGGGAACAGGGACGAAGCACTGAAGCTTTCTTT
TRBJ1-2,TRBV7-9,-,-,CASSFSTVANYGYTF,TGTGCCAGCAGCTTCTCGACAGTGGCTAACTATGGCTACACCTTC
TRBJ1-2,TRBV25-1,TRBD1,once,CASRQTGNYGYTF,TGTGCCAGCAGACAGACAGGGAACTATGGCTACACCTTC
TRBJ2-7,TRBV7-2,TRBD2,few,CASSLQGLAGGEQYF,TGTGCCAGCAGCTTACAGGGACTAGCGGGAGGGGAGCAGTACTTC
TRBJ1-6,TRBV18,-,few,CASSPQNTGLSPLHF,TGTGCCAGCTCACCACAGAATACAGGGCTTTCACCCCTCCACTTT